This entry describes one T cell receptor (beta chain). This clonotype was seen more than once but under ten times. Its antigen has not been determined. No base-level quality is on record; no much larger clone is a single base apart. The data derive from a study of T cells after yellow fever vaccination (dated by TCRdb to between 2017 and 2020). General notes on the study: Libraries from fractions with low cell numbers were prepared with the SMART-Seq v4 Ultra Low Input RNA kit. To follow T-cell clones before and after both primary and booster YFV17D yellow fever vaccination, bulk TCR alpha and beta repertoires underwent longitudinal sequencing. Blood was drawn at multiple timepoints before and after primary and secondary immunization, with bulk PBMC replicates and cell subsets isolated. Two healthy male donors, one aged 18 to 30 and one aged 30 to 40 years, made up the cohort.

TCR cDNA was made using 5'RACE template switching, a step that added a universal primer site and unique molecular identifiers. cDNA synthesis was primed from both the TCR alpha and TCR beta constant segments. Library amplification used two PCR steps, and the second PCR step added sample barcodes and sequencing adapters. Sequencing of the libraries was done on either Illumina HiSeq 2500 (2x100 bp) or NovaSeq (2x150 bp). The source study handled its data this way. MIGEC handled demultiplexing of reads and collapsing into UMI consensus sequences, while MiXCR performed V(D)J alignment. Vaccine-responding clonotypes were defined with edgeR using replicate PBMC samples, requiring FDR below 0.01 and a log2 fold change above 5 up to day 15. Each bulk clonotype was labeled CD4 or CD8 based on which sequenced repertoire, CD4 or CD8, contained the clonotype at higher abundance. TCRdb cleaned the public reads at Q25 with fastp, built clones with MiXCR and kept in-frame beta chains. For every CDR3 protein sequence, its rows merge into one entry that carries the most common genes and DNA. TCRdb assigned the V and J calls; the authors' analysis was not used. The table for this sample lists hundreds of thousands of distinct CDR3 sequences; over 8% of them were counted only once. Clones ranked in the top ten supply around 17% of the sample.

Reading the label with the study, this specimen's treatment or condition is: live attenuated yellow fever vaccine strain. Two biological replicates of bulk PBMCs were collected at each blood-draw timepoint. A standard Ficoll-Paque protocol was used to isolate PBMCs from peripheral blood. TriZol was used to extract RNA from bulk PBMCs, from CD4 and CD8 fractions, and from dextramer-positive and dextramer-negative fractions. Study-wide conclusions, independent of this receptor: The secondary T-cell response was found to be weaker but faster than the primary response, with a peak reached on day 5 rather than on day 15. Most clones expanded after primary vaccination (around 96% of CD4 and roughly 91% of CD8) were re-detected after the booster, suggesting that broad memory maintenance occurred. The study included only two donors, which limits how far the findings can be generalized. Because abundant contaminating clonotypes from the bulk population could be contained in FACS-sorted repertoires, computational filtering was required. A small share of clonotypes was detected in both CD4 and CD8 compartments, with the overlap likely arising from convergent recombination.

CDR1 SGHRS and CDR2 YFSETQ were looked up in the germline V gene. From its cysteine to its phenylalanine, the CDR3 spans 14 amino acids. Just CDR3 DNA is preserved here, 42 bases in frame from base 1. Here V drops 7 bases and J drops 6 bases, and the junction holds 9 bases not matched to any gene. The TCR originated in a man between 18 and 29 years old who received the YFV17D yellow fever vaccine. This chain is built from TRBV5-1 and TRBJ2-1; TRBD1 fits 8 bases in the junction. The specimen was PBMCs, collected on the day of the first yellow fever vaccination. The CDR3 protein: CASRTGRAFNEQFF. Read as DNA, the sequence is TGCGCCAGCCGGACAGGGCGAGCTTTCAATGAGCAGTTCTTC.